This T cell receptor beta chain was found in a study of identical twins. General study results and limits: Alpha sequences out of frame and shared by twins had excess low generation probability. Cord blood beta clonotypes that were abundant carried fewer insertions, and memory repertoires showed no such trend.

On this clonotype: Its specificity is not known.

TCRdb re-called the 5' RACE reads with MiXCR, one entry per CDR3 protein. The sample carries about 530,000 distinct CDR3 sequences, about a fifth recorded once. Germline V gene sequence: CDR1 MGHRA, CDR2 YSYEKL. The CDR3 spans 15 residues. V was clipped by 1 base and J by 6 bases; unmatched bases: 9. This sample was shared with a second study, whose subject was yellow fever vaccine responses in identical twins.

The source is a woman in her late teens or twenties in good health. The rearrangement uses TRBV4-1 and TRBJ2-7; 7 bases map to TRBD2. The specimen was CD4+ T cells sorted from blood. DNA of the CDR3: TGCGCCAGCAGCCAAGGCCAGCGGGGAGTGTTCGAGCAGTACTTC. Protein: CASSQGQRGVFEQYF.